This T cell receptor (beta chain) was documented in a study of spatial heterogeneity in lung cancer. TCRdb re-called the 5' RACE reads with MiXCR, one entry per CDR3 protein. The sample has over 75,000 distinct CDR3 sequences; approximately 20% are singletons. Study conclusions and caveats: Blood contained ubiquitous expanded tumor TCRs more at resection than at follow-up.

This clonotype was counted at least ten times. The antigen is not known. Time point meaning: sample taken at primary tumor resection. Whole RNA from tumor, nontumor lung or frozen PBMC was sequenced unsorted. The CDR3 covers 17 residues. Germline CDR1 reads MGHRA; CDR2 reads YSYEKL. The V gene end was trimmed by 4 bases and the J gene end by 4 bases; junction bases not matched to a gene: 11. This specimen was PBMCs, taken at surgery. The TCR sequence derives from a male donor with early-stage non-small cell lung cancer. The chain has TRBV4-1 and TRBJ2-4; 9 nucleotides agree with TRBD1. The CDR3 reads CASSRGDRAGPKNIQYF. The DNA of the CDR3 is TGCGCCAGCAGCCGGGGGGACAGGGCAGGCCCAAAAAACATTCAGTACTTC.